This T cell receptor beta chain was sequenced during a study of T cells in Graves' hyperthyroidism and ophthalmopathy. CDR1 is SEHNR, CDR2 FQNEAQ, per germline (reference sequence). Trimming cost V 2 bases and J 2 bases, with 8 bases left between them. CDR3 size: 14 residues. TCR beta CDR3 regions were amplified from RNA transcripts. An initial round of RT-PCR targeting the TCR CDR3 relied on the HTBI primer set. In TCRdb, the multiplex PCR reads were re-called with MiXCR into one record per CDR3 protein. The sample yields under 40,000 distinct CDR3 sequences, roughly 50% seen once. This TCR derives from a man aged 35-49 years with Graves' ophthalmopathy. The source material was blood. The chain joins TRBV7-9 to TRBJ2-3; D unclear. The DNA of the CDR3 is TGTGCCAGCAGCTTATTGATGAACACAGATACGCAGTATTTT. Its protein is CASSLLMNTDTQYF.